The clone carrying this T cell receptor (beta chain) is medium-sized by share. Germline V lookup: CDR1 MNHEY, CDR2 SMNVEV (reference sequence). The CDR3 has 14 residues. The V gene end was trimmed by 6 bases and the J gene end by 1 base; junction bases not matched to a gene: 5. The data belong to a study of cytomegalovirus exposure and HLA in healthy donors. PCR employed 60 Vbeta and 13 Jbeta primers. TCRdb's table, derived via immunoSEQ multiplex PCR, lists solely in-frame clones and lacks some. The sample has 50,000 to 65,000 clones; approximately 81% are singletons. The chain employs TRBV27 and TRBJ1-1, with 7 positions matching TRBD1. The clonotype was recovered from a woman younger than 35 in good health and CMV-seronegative. Material for sequencing was PBMCs. The DNA of the CDR3 is TGTGCCAGCAGCCCCAGGACAGGGAACACTGAAGCTTTCTTT. Translating it yields CASSPRTGNTEAFF.